This T cell receptor beta chain was profiled in a study of blood T cell repertoires in COVID-19. Study-wide background: PBMCs, B-cell-depleted T cells, or T cells were the source of the cDNA or gDNA that made up the material.

Germline V gene data show CDR1 as SQVTM and CDR2 as ANQGSEA. The CDR3 covers 13 residues. Trimming left V 7 bases short and J 0 bases short, with 12 bases between. Authors' processing steps: Estimated nucleated cell counts came from reference gene primer amplification. The data were produced by immunoSEQ multiplex PCR, yet TCRdb's version contains in-frame clones alone and is incomplete. The D gene and trimming were derived from the DNA, and the V and J assignments and clone size from that table. The repertoire holds approximately 80,000 clones, with about 85% as singletons. This rearrangement joins TRBV29-1 to TRBJ1-1; D is unclear. Material: peripheral blood. This clonotype was sampled from a woman in her 70s with acute or convalescent COVID-19. The CDR3 loop is CSAVHSMNTEAFF. The CDR3 nucleotides are TGCAGCGCCGTACATAGCATGAACACTGAAGCTTTCTTT.